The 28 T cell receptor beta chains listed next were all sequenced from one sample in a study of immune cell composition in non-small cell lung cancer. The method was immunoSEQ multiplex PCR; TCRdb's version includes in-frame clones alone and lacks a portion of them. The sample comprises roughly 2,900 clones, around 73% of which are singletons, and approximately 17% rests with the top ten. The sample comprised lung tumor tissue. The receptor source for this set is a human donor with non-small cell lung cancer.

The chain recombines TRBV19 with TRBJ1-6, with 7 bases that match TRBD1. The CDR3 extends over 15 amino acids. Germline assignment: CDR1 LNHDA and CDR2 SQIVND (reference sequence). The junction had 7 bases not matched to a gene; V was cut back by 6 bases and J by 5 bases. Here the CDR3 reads CASSPFGTDNSPLHF. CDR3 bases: TGTGCCAGTAGCCCTTTCGGGACAGATAATTCACCCCTCCACTTT.

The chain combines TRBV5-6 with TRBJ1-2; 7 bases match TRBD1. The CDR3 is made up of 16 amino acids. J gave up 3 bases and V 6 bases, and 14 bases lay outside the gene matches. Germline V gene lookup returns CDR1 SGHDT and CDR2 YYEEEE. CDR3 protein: CASISFVRGYDYGYTF. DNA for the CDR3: TGTGCCAGCATCTCTTTTGTCAGGGGGTATGACTATGGCTACACCTTC.

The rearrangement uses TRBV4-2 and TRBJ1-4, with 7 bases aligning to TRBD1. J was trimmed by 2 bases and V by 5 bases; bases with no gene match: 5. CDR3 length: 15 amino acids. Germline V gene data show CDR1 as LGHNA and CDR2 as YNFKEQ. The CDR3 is CASSFGQETNEKLFF. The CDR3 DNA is TGTGCCAGCAGCTTCGGACAGGAGACTAATGAAAAACTGTTTTTT.

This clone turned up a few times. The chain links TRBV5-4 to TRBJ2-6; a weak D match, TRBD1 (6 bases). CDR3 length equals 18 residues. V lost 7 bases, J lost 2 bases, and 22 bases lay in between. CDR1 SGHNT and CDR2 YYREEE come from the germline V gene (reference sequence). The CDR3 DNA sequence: TGTGCCAGCGGAAACAGGGCTTCCGGCCTCCCTGGGGCCAACGTCCTGACTTTC. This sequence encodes CASGNRASGLPGANVLTF.

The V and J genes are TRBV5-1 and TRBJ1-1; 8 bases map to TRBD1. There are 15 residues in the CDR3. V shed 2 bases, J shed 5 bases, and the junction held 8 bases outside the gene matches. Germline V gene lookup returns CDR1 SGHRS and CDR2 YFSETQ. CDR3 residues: CASSFGQGEITEAFF. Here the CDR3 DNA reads TGCGCCAGCAGCTTCGGACAGGGAGAAATTACTGAAGCTTTCTTT.

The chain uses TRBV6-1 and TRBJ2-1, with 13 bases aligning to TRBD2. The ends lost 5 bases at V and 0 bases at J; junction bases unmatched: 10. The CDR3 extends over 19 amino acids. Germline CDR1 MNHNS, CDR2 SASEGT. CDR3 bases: TGTGCCAGCAGTCAAGGGACTAGCGGGGTTCAGAGCTCCTACAATGAGCAGTTCTTC. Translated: CASSQGTSGVQSSYNEQFF.

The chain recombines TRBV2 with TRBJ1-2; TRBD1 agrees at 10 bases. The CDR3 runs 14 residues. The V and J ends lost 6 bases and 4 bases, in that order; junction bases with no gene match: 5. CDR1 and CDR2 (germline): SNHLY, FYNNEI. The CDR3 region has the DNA TGTGCCAGCAGCCCGGACAGGGGGTCCTATGGCTACACCTTC. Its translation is CASSPDRGSYGYTF. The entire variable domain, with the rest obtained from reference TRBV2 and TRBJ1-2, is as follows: EPEVTQTPSHQVTQMGQEVILRCVPISNHLYFYWYRQILGQKVEFLVSFYNNEISEKSEIFDDQFSVERPDGSNFTLKIRSTKLEDSAMYFCASSPDRGSYGYTFGSGTRLTVV.

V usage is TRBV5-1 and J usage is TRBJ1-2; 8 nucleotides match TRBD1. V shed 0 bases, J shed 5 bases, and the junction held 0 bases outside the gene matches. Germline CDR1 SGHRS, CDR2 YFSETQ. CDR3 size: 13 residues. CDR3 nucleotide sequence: TGCGCCAGCAGCTTGGACAGGGGGTATGGCTACACCTTC. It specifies CASSLDRGYGYTF.

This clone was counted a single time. CDR3 sequence (DNA): TGTGCCAGCAGCAAAGAGGGACAGGGAGACCTAGCTAACTATGGCTACACCTTC. Translating gives CASSKEGQGDLANYGYTF. The gene calls are TRBV21-1 and TRBJ1-2; the table's TRBD1 call for D was not verified on the DNA. TRBV21-1 is designated a pseudogene. The CDR3 is 18 residues long.

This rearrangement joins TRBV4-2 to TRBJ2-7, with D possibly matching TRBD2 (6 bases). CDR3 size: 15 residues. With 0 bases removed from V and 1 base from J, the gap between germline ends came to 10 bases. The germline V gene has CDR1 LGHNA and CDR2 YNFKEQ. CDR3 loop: CASSQELAGSYEQYF. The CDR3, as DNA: TGTGCCAGCAGCCAAGAACTAGCCGGGTCCTACGAGCAGTACTTC.

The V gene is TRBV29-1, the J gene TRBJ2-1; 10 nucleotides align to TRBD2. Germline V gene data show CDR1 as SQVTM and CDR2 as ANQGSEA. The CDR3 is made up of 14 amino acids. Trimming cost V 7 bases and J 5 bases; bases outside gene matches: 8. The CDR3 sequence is CSALERGGHNEQFF. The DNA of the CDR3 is TGCAGCGCCCTCGAGCGGGGGGGCCACAATGAGCAGTTCTTC.

CDR3 bases: TGTGCCAGCAGCGCGATAACCGGGACTCCAAAAGAGACCCAGTACTTC. Translated: CASSAITGTPKETQYF. The rearrangement joins TRBV12-1 to TRBJ2-5; the table calls TRBD2, which could not be checked here. TRBV12-1 is assigned pseudogene status. This CDR3 contains 16 residues.

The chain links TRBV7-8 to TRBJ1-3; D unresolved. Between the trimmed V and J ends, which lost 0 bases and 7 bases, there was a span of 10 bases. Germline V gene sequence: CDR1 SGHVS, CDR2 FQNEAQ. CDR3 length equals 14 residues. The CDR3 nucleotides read TGTGCCAGCAGCTTAGCGGAGTCCGTCAACACCATATATTTT. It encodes CASSLAESVNTIYF.

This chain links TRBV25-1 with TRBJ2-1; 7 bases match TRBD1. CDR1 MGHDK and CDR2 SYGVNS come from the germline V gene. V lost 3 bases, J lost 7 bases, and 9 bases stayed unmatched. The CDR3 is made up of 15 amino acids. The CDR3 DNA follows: TGTGCCAGCAGTGACCCTGGGACAGCTCTGAATGAGCAGTTCTTC. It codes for CASSDPGTALNEQFF.

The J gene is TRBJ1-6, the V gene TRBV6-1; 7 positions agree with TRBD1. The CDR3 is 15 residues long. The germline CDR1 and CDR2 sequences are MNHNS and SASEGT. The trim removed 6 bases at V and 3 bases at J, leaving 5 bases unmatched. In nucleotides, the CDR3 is TGTGCCAGCAGCTCGGGACAGAACTATAATTCACCCCTCCACTTT. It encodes CASSSGQNYNSPLHF.

CDR3 sequence: CASSPDWDRKYF. As DNA, the CDR3 is TGCGCCAGCAGCCCCGATTGGGACAGAAAGTACTTC. The V and J genes are TRBV5-1 and TRBJ2-7; 7 positions match TRBD1. V was pared by 4 bases and J by 11 bases, with 9 bases of the junction left unmatched. This CDR3 has 12 amino acids. In germline, CDR1 is SGHRS, CDR2 YFSETQ. Combining the CDR3 with reference TRBV5-1 and TRBJ2-7 gives the whole variable domain KAGVTQTPRYLIKTRGQQVTLSCSPISGHRSVSWYQQTPGQGLQFLFEYFSETQRNKGNFPGRFSGRQFSNSRSEMNVSTLELGDSALYLCASSPDWDRKYFGPGTRLTVT.

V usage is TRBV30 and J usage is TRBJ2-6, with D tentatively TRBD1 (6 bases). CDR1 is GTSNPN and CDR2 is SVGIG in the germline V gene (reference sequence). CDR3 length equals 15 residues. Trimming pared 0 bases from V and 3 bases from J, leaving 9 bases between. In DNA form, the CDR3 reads TGTGCCTGGAGTGTGGGGGCAGGTGGGGCCAACGTCCTGACTTTC. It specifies CAWSVGAGGANVLTF.

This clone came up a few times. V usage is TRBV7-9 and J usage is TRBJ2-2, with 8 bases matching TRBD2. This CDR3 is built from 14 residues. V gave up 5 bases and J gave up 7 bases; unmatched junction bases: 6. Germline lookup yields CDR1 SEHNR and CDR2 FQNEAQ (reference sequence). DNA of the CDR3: TGTGCCAGCAGCATTAGCGGGACGGGCGGGGAGCTGTTTTTT. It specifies CASSISGTGGELFF.

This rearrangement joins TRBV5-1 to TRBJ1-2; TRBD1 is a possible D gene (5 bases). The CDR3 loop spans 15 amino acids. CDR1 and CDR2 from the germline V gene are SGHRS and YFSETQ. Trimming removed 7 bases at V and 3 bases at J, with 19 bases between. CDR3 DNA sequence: TGCGCCAGCCAGATCTGGGGCAGTTCAGACTATGGCTACACCTTC. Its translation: CASQIWGSSDYGYTF.

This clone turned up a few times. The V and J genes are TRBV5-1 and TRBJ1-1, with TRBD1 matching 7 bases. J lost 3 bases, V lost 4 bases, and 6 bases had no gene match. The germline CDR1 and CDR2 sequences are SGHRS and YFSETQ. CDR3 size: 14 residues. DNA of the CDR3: TGCGCCAGCAGCGTTCAGGGGGGAGACACTGAAGCTTTCTTT. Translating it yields CASSVQGGDTEAFF.

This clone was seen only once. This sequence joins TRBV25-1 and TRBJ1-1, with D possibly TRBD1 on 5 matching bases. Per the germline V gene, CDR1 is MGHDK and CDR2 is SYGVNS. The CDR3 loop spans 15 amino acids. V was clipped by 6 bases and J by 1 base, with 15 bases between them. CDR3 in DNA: TGTGCCAGCAGCGGGTACAGGACGAGGAACACTGAAGCTTTCTTT. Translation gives CASSGYRTRNTEAFF.

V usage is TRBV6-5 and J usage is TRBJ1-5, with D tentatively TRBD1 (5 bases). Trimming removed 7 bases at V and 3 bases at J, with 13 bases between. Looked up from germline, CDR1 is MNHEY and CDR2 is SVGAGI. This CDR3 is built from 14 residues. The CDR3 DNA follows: TGTGCCAGCAAAAGAACAGGTTTCAATCAGCCCCAGCATTTT. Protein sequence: CASKRTGFNQPQHF.

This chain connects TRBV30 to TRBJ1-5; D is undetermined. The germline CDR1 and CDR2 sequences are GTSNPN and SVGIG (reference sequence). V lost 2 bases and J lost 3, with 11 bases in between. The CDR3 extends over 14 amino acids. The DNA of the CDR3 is TGTGCCTGGAGTCGTGGCGGCTCCAATCAGCCCCAGCATTTT. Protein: CAWSRGGSNQPQHF.

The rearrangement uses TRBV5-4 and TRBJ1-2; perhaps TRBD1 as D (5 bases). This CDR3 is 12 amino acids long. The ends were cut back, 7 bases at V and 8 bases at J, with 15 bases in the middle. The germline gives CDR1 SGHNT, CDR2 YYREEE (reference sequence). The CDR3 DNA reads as TGTGCCAGCGTGGGGCCCCGTAAGGGCTACACCTTC. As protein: CASVGPRKGYTF.

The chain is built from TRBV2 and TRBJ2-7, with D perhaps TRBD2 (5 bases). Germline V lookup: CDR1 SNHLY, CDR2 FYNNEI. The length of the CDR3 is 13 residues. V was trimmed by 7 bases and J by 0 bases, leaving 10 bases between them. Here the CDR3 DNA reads TGTGCCAGCATCGACGGACTCTCCTACGAGCAGTACTTC. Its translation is CASIDGLSYEQYF.

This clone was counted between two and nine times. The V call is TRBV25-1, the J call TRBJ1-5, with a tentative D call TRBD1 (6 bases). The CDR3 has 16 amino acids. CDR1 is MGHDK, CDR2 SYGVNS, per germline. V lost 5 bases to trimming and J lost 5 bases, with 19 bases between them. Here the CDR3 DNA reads TGTGCCAGCAGTCACAAACAGGGTAAGGGCGATCAGCCCCAGCATTTT. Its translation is CASSHKQGKGDQPQHF.

CDR3 loop: CASNRGSGANVLTF. The CDR3, as DNA: TGTGCCAGCAACCGGGGCTCTGGGGCCAACGTCCTGACTTTC. V usage is TRBV7-2 and J usage is TRBJ2-6, with D maybe TRBD2 (5 bases). Per germline, CDR1 SGHTA and CDR2 FQGNSA. The ends were cut back, 7 bases at V and 0 bases at J, with 7 bases in the middle. The CDR3 runs to 14 residues.

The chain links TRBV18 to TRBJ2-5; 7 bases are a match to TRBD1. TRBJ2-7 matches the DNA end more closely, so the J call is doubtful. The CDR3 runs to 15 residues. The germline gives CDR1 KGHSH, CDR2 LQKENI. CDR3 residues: CASSRPGQRSYEQYF. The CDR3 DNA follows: TGTGCCAGCTCAAGACCGGGACAGAGATCCTACGAGCAGTACTTC.